The 14 T cell receptor beta chains presented below share a single source sample, sequenced in a study of cytotoxic CD8 clonotypes in ibrutinib-treated CLL. TCRdb's table, derived via immunoSEQ multiplex PCR, lists solely in-frame clones and lacks some. The sample records approximately 70,000 clones, about nine tenths being singletons. The sample in question was PBMCs, obtained after 12 months of ibrutinib treatment. Receptors originate from a human donor with chronic lymphocytic leukemia.

J is TRBJ1-4 and V is TRBV6-5; D is uncertain. The germline CDR1 and CDR2 sequences are MNHEY and SVGAGI. Trimming left V 7 bases short and J 5 bases short, with 11 bases between. The CDR3 length is 13 residues. CDR3 amino acids: CASKLVRNEKLFF. The CDR3 nucleotides are TGTGCCAGCAAACTTGTCCGCAATGAAAAACTGTTTTTT.

V gene TRBV6-1 combines with J gene TRBJ1-2; D gene unclear. Germline V lookup: CDR1 MNHNS, CDR2 SASEGT. The CDR3 has 11 residues. Between the trimmed V and J ends, which lost 8 bases and 8 bases, there was a span of 12 bases. CDR3 sequence: CASSPNRGYTF. The CDR3 region has the DNA TGTGCCAGCTCACCAAACCGAGGCTACACCTTC.

The chain links TRBV30 to TRBJ1-2, with 8 bases that match TRBD1. The V and J ends lost 2 bases and 6 bases, in that order; junction bases with no gene match: 8. The CDR3 is 14 amino acids. Germline CDR1 and CDR2: GTSNPN and SVGIG (reference sequence). The CDR3 loop reads CAWSTGQGGDGYTF. CDR3 DNA sequence: TGTGCCTGGAGTACCGGACAGGGCGGGGATGGCTACACCTTC.

The J gene is TRBJ1-1, the V gene TRBV9; the D is unclear. This CDR3 has 15 residues. The germline V gene encodes CDR1 SGDLS and CDR2 YYNGEE. V was trimmed by 2 bases and J by 0 bases, leaving 11 bases between them. CDR3 sequence reads: CASSVRPALNTEAFF. The CDR3 nucleotides are TGTGCCAGCAGCGTTAGGCCGGCGTTGAACACTGAAGCTTTCTTT.

The V gene is TRBV28, the J gene TRBJ2-7; no clear D gene. The germline V gene has CDR1 MDHEN and CDR2 SYDVKM. CDR3 length: 13 amino acids. Trimming removed 2 bases at V and 9 bases at J, with 14 bases between. CDR3 sequence: CASSLEGPTRQYF. The CDR3 DNA follows: TGTGCCAGCAGTTTAGAAGGCCCCACAAGGCAGTACTTC.

The rearrangement joins TRBV4-1 to TRBJ2-3; 13 nucleotides line up with TRBD2. This CDR3 region has 18 residues. After removal of 1 base from V and 7 bases from J, the junction contained 11 bases not matched to a gene. Germline V gene lookup returns CDR1 MGHRA and CDR2 YSYEKL. CDR3 DNA sequence: TGCGCCAGCAGCCAAGTCGGACTAGCGGGAGTATCGCAGAATACGCAGTATTTT. Residues: CASSQVGLAGVSQNTQYF.

The V gene is TRBV4-2, the J gene TRBJ1-2, with D maybe TRBD1 (6 bases). Germline CDR1 is LGHNA and CDR2 is YNFKEQ. V lost 0 bases, J lost 2 bases, and 16 bases lay in between. This CDR3 spans 17 amino acids. CDR3: CASSQEATVRGNYGYTF. Written as DNA, the CDR3 is TGTGCCAGCAGCCAAGAAGCGACAGTCAGGGGAAACTATGGCTACACCTTC.

The rearrangement links TRBV11-3 to TRBJ2-6; D ambiguous. Trimming stripped 5 bases from V and 0 bases from J, with 8 bases between. Per the germline V gene, CDR1 is SGHNT and CDR2 is YENEEA. The CDR3 extends over 15 amino acids. CDR3 region: CASSRTHSGANVLTF. As DNA, the CDR3 is TGTGCCAGCAGCCGGACCCACTCTGGGGCCAACGTCCTGACTTTC.

The V call is TRBV19, the J call TRBJ1-1; D may be TRBD1 (5 bases). This CDR3 region has 13 residues. CDR1 LNHDA and CDR2 SQIVND come from the germline V gene (reference sequence). The ends were cut back, 6 bases at V and 4 bases at J, with 12 bases in the middle. In DNA form, the CDR3 reads TGTGCCAGTAGCATGGGTAGGGGCACTGAAGCTTTCTTT. Translating gives CASSMGRGTEAFF.

The CDR3 DNA is TGTGCCAGTAGTATAAAGATTCGGGAGGGACCAGATACGCAGTATTTT. Translated, it gives CASSIKIREGPDTQYF. V and J are TRBV19 and TRBJ2-3; TRBD2 agrees at 8 bases. CDR3 size: 16 residues. Germline trimming cut 2 bases from V and 4 bases from J; bases unmatched to any gene: 8. Germline CDR1 and CDR2: LNHDA and SQIVND (reference sequence).

The chain has TRBV30 and TRBJ1-6, with D possibly being TRBD1 (6 bases). Germline V lookup: CDR1 GTSNPN, CDR2 SVGIG (reference sequence). The length of the CDR3 is 13 residues. Trimming stripped 7 bases from V and 10 bases from J, with 17 bases between. CDR3 amino acids: CASQGLFESPLHF. CDR3 DNA: TGTGCCTCTCAGGGGTTGTTCGAGTCACCCCTCCACTTT.

The CDR3 loop is CSAGIREEQYF. In DNA, the CDR3 is TGCAGTGCGGGGATCAGGGAGGAGCAGTACTTC. V gene TRBV20-1 combines with J gene TRBJ2-7; D is possibly TRBD1 or TRBD2 (5 bases each). The CDR3 has 11 residues. V lost 6 bases and J lost 7, with 13 bases in between. The germline CDR1 and CDR2 sequences are DFQATT and SNEGSKA (reference sequence).

This rearrangement joins TRBV6-5 to TRBJ1-1; no firm D call. This CDR3 has 13 residues. The V gene lost 0 bases and the J gene lost 8 bases, with 10 bases spanning the gap. Germline CDR1 is MNHEY and CDR2 is SVGAGI. CDR3 nucleotide sequence: TGTGCCAGCAGTTACTCGCTCGGGAGGGAAGCTTTCTTT. This translates into CASSYSLGREAFF.

This rearrangement joins TRBV27 to TRBJ2-3; 11 nucleotides line up with TRBD1. This CDR3 is 17 amino acids long. The trim removed 7 bases at V and 0 bases at J, leaving 9 bases unmatched. Germline assignment: CDR1 MNHEY and CDR2 SMNVEV (reference sequence). The CDR3 is CASNPTGTGGSTDTQYF. The CDR3 DNA reads TGTGCCAGCAACCCTACGGGGACAGGGGGGAGCACAGATACGCAGTATTTT.